A selection of T cell receptor beta chains follows, all from one sample in a study of blood T cell repertoires in COVID-19. Data came from immunoSEQ multiplex PCR; TCRdb stores just in-frame clones and leaves some out. Among some 150,000 clones, about 79% were seen once, and the ten largest hold more than 2.5%. Sequencing was done on a sample of peripheral blood. The receptors shown here come from an elderly woman with acute or convalescent COVID-19. Both conserved end residues are part of each CDR3. D genes are given only for firm matches. Size values are once, few and many counts, or a class for expanded clones, and some rows have none.

clone_size: few; d_call: TRBD1; j_call: TRBJ1-1; v_call: TRBV9; cdr3_aa: CASSVGLWDRNTEAFF
clone_size: NA; d_call: TRBD2; j_call: TRBJ2-1; v_call: TRBV11-1; cdr3_aa: CASSLQRGSTYNEQFF
clone_size: few; d_call: NA; j_call: TRBJ1-1; v_call: TRBV3-1/TRBV3-2; cdr3_aa: CASSQGGQGGTEAFF
clone_size: NA; d_call: NA; j_call: TRBJ2-7; v_call: TRBV24-1; cdr3_aa: CATSDPPPDKIYEQYF
clone_size: NA; d_call: NA; j_call: TRBJ2-7; v_call: TRBV18; cdr3_aa: CASSPDLRHYEQYF
clone_size: once; d_call: TRBD1; j_call: TRBJ1-4; v_call: TRBV2; cdr3_aa: CASRLQGVSTNEKLFF
clone_size: NA; d_call: NA; j_call: TRBJ1-4; v_call: TRBV2; cdr3_aa: CASSHRALGGELFF
clone_size: few; d_call: TRBD1; j_call: TRBJ1-2; v_call: TRBV7-9; cdr3_aa: CASSLGQGNGYTF
clone_size: once; d_call: NA; j_call: TRBJ1-6; v_call: TRBV6-6; cdr3_aa: CASSYSGPRRGSPLHF
clone_size: NA; d_call: TRBD2; j_call: TRBJ2-3; v_call: TRBV7-9; cdr3_aa: CASSFGTSGASDTQYF
clone_size: NA; d_call: TRBD1; j_call: TRBJ2-1; v_call: TRBV7-9; cdr3_aa: CASSYGRPGQGNNEQFF
clone_size: NA; d_call: NA; j_call: TRBJ2-1; v_call: TRBV11-3; cdr3_aa: CASSLAGASASSYNEQFF
clone_size: NA; d_call: NA; j_call: TRBJ2-3; v_call: TRBV6-2/TRBV6-3; cdr3_aa: CASSYSPSGPGTDTQYF
clone_size: NA; d_call: TRBD2; j_call: TRBJ2-1; v_call: TRBV14; cdr3_aa: CASSQGLAGGKEQFF
clone_size: NA; d_call: NA; j_call: TRBJ1-4; v_call: TRBV5-8; cdr3_aa: CASSLGLRNEKLFF
clone_size: NA; d_call: NA; j_call: TRBJ1-4; v_call: TRBV30; cdr3_aa: CAWKWGRLDPRNEKLFF
clone_size: NA; d_call: NA; j_call: TRBJ1-2; v_call: TRBV6-5; cdr3_aa: CASSPANYGYTF
clone_size: NA; d_call: TRBD1; j_call: TRBJ1-2; v_call: TRBV2; cdr3_aa: CATTTGVDYGYTF
clone_size: NA; d_call: NA; j_call: TRBJ1-1; v_call: TRBV19; cdr3_aa: CASSRPGQGNTEAFF
clone_size: few; d_call: TRBD1; j_call: TRBJ1-5; v_call: TRBV5-4; cdr3_aa: CASSPGTGVQPQHF
clone_size: few; d_call: TRBD1; j_call: TRBJ1-2; v_call: TRBV19; cdr3_aa: CASSISGTDHYGYTF
clone_size: NA; d_call: NA; j_call: TRBJ2-3; v_call: TRBV6-5; cdr3_aa: CASRQQGSDTQYF
clone_size: once; d_call: NA; j_call: TRBJ1-1; v_call: TRBV5-1; cdr3_aa: CASSLRGTTEAFF
clone_size: few; d_call: TRBD1; j_call: TRBJ2-1; v_call: TRBV7-2; cdr3_aa: CASTSDRASYNEQFF
clone_size: NA; d_call: TRBD1; j_call: TRBJ1-2; v_call: TRBV5-4; cdr3_aa: CASSNPDREDGYTF
clone_size: NA; d_call: NA; j_call: TRBJ2-1; v_call: TRBV4-1; cdr3_aa: CASSQDRWRGKHNEQFF
clone_size: NA; d_call: NA; j_call: TRBJ1-5; v_call: TRBV7-2; cdr3_aa: CASSLAYLGQPQHF
clone_size: NA; d_call: TRBD2; j_call: TRBJ2-2; v_call: TRBV6-2/TRBV6-3; cdr3_aa: CASSKLAGLNTGELFF
clone_size: NA; d_call: TRBD2; j_call: TRBJ2-7; v_call: TRBV20-1; cdr3_aa: CSASMTSGGLYEQYF
clone_size: NA; d_call: TRBD2; j_call: TRBJ2-3; v_call: TRBV9; cdr3_aa: CASSGTSGGTQYF
clone_size: NA; d_call: TRBD1; j_call: TRBJ1-5; v_call: TRBV2; cdr3_aa: CASGGGQGKGNQPQHF
clone_size: NA; d_call: TRBD1; j_call: TRBJ1-1; v_call: TRBV11-2; cdr3_aa: CASSPGQRMNTEAFF
clone_size: NA; d_call: NA; j_call: TRBJ2-5; v_call: TRBV11-1; cdr3_aa: CASSSSVGTQYF
clone_size: NA; d_call: TRBD2; j_call: TRBJ2-1; v_call: TRBV9; cdr3_aa: CASSVGLAGYEQFF
clone_size: NA; d_call: NA; j_call: TRBJ2-5; v_call: TRBV10-2; cdr3_aa: CASSESKQGQETQYF
clone_size: NA; d_call: NA; j_call: TRBJ1-1; v_call: TRBV6-1; cdr3_aa: CASSEDLWRAFF
clone_size: few; d_call: NA; j_call: TRBJ2-7; v_call: TRBV6-5; cdr3_aa: CASSLRQAFSSYEQYF
clone_size: NA; d_call: NA; j_call: TRBJ2-1; v_call: TRBV6-1; cdr3_aa: CASSELASGNEQFF
clone_size: NA; d_call: TRBD1; j_call: TRBJ1-1; v_call: TRBV7-3; cdr3_aa: CASSLQSGGGTEAFF
clone_size: few; d_call: NA; j_call: TRBJ1-2; v_call: TRBV27; cdr3_aa: CASSTQAHYGYTF
clone_size: NA; d_call: TRBD2; j_call: TRBJ2-1; v_call: TRBV5-1; cdr3_aa: CASSSLAGGLYEQFF
clone_size: NA; d_call: TRBD2; j_call: TRBJ2-5; v_call: TRBV6-2/TRBV6-3; cdr3_aa: CASSYSMGTSGVGVETQYF
clone_size: NA; d_call: NA; j_call: TRBJ1-2; v_call: TRBV12-3/TRBV12-4; cdr3_aa: CASISGTSYGYTF
clone_size: NA; d_call: NA; j_call: TRBJ1-6; v_call: TRBV30; cdr3_aa: CARLPSGFVSPLHF
clone_size: once; d_call: NA; j_call: TRBJ1-5; v_call: TRBV27; cdr3_aa: CASRYGNQPQHF
clone_size: NA; d_call: TRBD2; j_call: TRBJ2-7; v_call: TRBV27; cdr3_aa: CASSSQGLAAHF
clone_size: NA; d_call: TRBD2; j_call: TRBJ2-2; v_call: TRBV20-1; cdr3_aa: CSASPGGGDGELFF
clone_size: NA; d_call: TRBD1; j_call: TRBJ2-5; v_call: TRBV11-1; cdr3_aa: CASSLRRQGAETQYF
clone_size: once; d_call: NA; j_call: TRBJ1-5; v_call: TRBV6-5; cdr3_aa: CASRLRLIPDQPQHF
clone_size: NA; d_call: NA; j_call: TRBJ2-7; v_call: TRBV18; cdr3_aa: CASSPLSQGTSSYEQYF
clone_size: NA; d_call: NA; j_call: TRBJ1-6; v_call: TRBV18; cdr3_aa: CASSPPVEGSPLHF
clone_size: few; d_call: NA; j_call: TRBJ2-7; v_call: TRBV19; cdr3_aa: CASSILGGAARGEQYF
clone_size: NA; d_call: TRBD1; j_call: TRBJ2-1; v_call: TRBV7-2; cdr3_aa: CASSPDRGIYNEQFF
clone_size: NA; d_call: TRBD2; j_call: TRBJ2-5; v_call: TRBV19; cdr3_aa: CASSLGSSGGAGQETQYF
clone_size: NA; d_call: NA; j_call: TRBJ2-1; v_call: TRBV15; cdr3_aa: CATSRGKSVKNNEQFF
clone_size: NA; d_call: NA; j_call: TRBJ1-1; v_call: TRBV5-5; cdr3_aa: CASSYSPGEYTEAFF
clone_size: NA; d_call: NA; j_call: TRBJ2-7; v_call: TRBV10-1; cdr3_aa: CASSENGYEQYF
clone_size: NA; d_call: TRBD1; j_call: TRBJ2-5; v_call: TRBV15; cdr3_aa: CATSRSGTGSGTQYF
clone_size: NA; d_call: NA; j_call: TRBJ2-7; v_call: TRBV13; cdr3_aa: CASSLGLRTYEQYF